The 23 T cell receptor beta chains reported below all come from one sample, sequenced in a study of T cells in Graves' hyperthyroidism and ophthalmopathy. The TCR beta CDR3 regions underwent amplification using RNA transcripts as the source. TCR CDR3 underwent first-round RT-PCR with the HTBI primer set. TCRdb reprocessed the multiplex PCR reads via MiXCR and lists one record per CDR3 protein. The sample yields approximately 700,000 distinct CDR3 sequences, roughly 15% seen once. Sequencing input: blood. The receptors shown here come from a man aged 18 to 35 with Graves' hyperthyroidism.

The chain recombines TRBV20-1 with TRBJ2-4; D possibly corresponds to TRBD2 (6 bases). CDR1 and CDR2 from the germline V gene are DFQATT and SNEGSKA (reference sequence). The CDR3 sequence is 13 residues long. V dropped 3 bases and J dropped 4 bases, with 10 bases sitting between them. CDR3 residues: CSASWRGKNIQYF. Here the CDR3 DNA reads TGCAGTGCTAGTTGGCGGGGTAAAAACATTCAGTACTTC.

Comments on this clonotype: This may be a read error, as it is one base from a much larger clone. V is TRBV11-3 and J is TRBJ2-5; TRBD2 matches 8 bases. The CDR3 sequence is 11 residues long. Germline V lookup: CDR1 SGHNT, CDR2 YENEEA. Here the CDR3 reads CANSGGETQYF. The DNA for the CDR3 is TGTGCCAACAGCGGGGGAGAGACCCAGTACTTC.

The CDR3 region has the DNA TGTGCCAGCAGCCCCCCGGGACTAGCGGGAGAGGATACGCAGTATTTT. It translates to CASSPPGLAGEDTQYF. V gene TRBV5-5 combines with J gene TRBJ2-3; 14 nucleotides align to TRBD2. The CDR3 loop spans 16 amino acids. The germline V gene encodes CDR1 SGHKS and CDR2 YYEKEE (reference sequence). Trimming at V came to 4 bases and at J to 6 bases, leaving 7 bases not matched to a gene.

CDR3 in DNA: TGTGCCAGCAGCTCCGGGGCGGAGGGCCATGAGCAGTTCTTC. Amino acid sequence: CASSSGAEGHEQFF. The chain recombines TRBV6-1 with TRBJ2-1; D might be TRBD2 (6 bases). The CDR3 totals 14 residues. The germline CDR1 and CDR2 sequences are MNHNS and SASEGT. Trimming left V 6 bases short and J 8 bases short, with 17 bases between.

The chain links TRBV7-2 to TRBJ2-7, with 7 bases identical to TRBD1. V lost 5 bases to trimming and J lost 7 bases; unmatched junction nucleotides: 8. Germline lookup yields CDR1 SGHTA and CDR2 FQGNSA. This CDR3 comprises 13 residues. The CDR3, as DNA: TGTGCCAGCAGCCCAGGGGGTGCGAGGGAGCAGTACTTC. Translating it yields CASSPGGAREQYF.

Regarding this clonotype: Possible read error: a much larger clone is one base away. V and J are TRBV7-2 and TRBJ2-1, with 12 bases that match TRBD2. Unmatched junction bases numbered 9, after V lost 6 bases and J lost 12 bases. The CDR3 loop spans 14 amino acids. The germline V gene encodes CDR1 SGHTA and CDR2 FQGNSA. CDR3 loop: CASSPSGRASRQFF. The CDR3 nucleotides are TGTGCCAGCAGTCCTAGCGGGAGGGCCTCTAGGCAGTTCTTC.

This chain links TRBV19 with TRBJ2-3; the D gene is possibly TRBD2 (5 bases). Per the germline V gene, CDR1 is LNHDA and CDR2 is SQIVND (reference sequence). The CDR3 consists of 14 residues. V was pared by 4 bases and J by 2 bases, with 10 bases between. The CDR3 protein is CASSKGEDTDTQYF. The CDR3 nucleotides are TGTGCCAGTAGTAAGGGAGAGGACACAGATACGCAGTATTTT.

This clonotype occurred a few times. The J gene is TRBJ2-6, the V gene TRBV7-8; D remains ambiguous. V was cut by 2 bases and J by 1 base, with 9 bases left in between. Germline V CDR1 and CDR2: SGHVS, FQNEAQ. The CDR3 spans 16 residues. DNA for the CDR3: TGTGCCAGCAGCTTATATTCGGGTTCTGGGGCCAACGTCCTGACTTTC. Encoded protein: CASSLYSGSGANVLTF.

This clonotype was seen many times. The chain recombines TRBV5-4 with TRBJ2-3; D remains unclear. From germline, CDR1 is SGHNT and CDR2 YYREEE (reference sequence). V was shortened by 0 bases and J by 2 bases, with 7 bases between the two germline ends. The CDR3 extends over 14 amino acids. CDR3 nucleotide sequence: TGTGCCAGCAGCTTGGAGGCCCTCACAGATACGCAGTATTTT. As protein: CASSLEALTDTQYF.

About this clonotype itself: An end of the junction does not agree with germline; a read error may underlie this. The chain links TRBV13 to TRBJ2-1, with D perhaps matching TRBD1 or TRBD2 (6 bases each). This CDR3 is built from 17 residues. CDR1 PRHDT and CDR2 FYEKMQ come from the germline V gene (reference sequence). In DNA form, the CDR3 reads TGTGCCAGCAACTTAGGGGATTCGGCGGGACACTACAATGAGCAGTTCTTC. Translated, it gives CASNLGDSAGHYNEQFF.

This clonotype showed up many times. The J gene is TRBJ1-4, the V gene TRBV6-2 or TRBV6-3; D remains unclear. The CDR3 has 14 amino acids. V gave up 6 bases and J gave up 10 bases, with 18 bases separating them. In germline, CDR1 is MNHEY, CDR2 SVGEGT. The CDR3 is CASRLDGAAGKLFF. CDR3 coding DNA: TGTGCCAGCAGACTCGACGGTGCGGCAGGAAAACTGTTTTTT.

There are many counts of this clonotype. The chain combines TRBV28 with TRBJ2-1, with TRBD2 identical over 12 bases. The length of the CDR3 is 16 residues. CDR1 and CDR2 (germline): MDHEN, SYDVKM. Trimming cost V 7 bases and J 7 bases; bases outside gene matches: 11. Here the CDR3 reads CASTSLTSGRSNEQFF. The CDR3 DNA reads TGTGCCAGCACTTCGCTTACTAGCGGGAGGTCTAATGAGCAGTTCTTC.

Only a few counts were recorded for this clonotype. The rearrangement uses TRBV6-5 and TRBJ2-5, with 9 bases that match TRBD1. CDR1 is MNHEY and CDR2 is SVGAGI in the germline V gene. With V trimmed by 0 bases and J by 5 bases, 13 bases remained unmatched. CDR3 length: 18 residues. CDR3 DNA sequence: TGTGCCAGCAGTTACTCCGGGACAGGGCCGGTTAGGGGGGAGACCCAGTACTTC. Its protein product is CASSYSGTGPVRGETQYF.

The CDR3 DNA is TGTGCCAGCAGCGCGCATACCCCGGGACTAGCGGGAGGGGGAACCGGGGAGCTGTTTTTT. It encodes CASSAHTPGLAGGGTGELFF. The V gene is TRBV7-3, the J gene TRBJ2-2, with 16 bases matching TRBD2. Germline CDR1 and CDR2: SGHTA and FQGTGA. The CDR3 is made up of 20 amino acids. Trimming at V came to 5 bases and at J to 5 bases, leaving 14 bases not matched to a gene.

The table lists this clonotype with many counts. This sequence joins TRBV5-6 and TRBJ2-7; weak D call: TRBD2 (5 bases). Germline V CDR1 and CDR2: SGHDT, YYEEEE. This CDR3 has 11 residues. Trimming took 3 bases from V and 6 from J, leaving 7 bases between them. The CDR3 reads CASSWSGEQYF. The CDR3 DNA follows: TGTGCCAGCAGCTGGAGCGGCGAGCAGTACTTC.

The DNA of the CDR3 is TGTGCTAGTGCCATTCGGGGGCTAGCTTGGAATGAGCAGTTCTTC. Translation gives CASAIRGLAWNEQFF. The chain has TRBV12-5 and TRBJ2-1; D possibly matches TRBD1 or TRBD2 (6 bases each). Germline assignment: CDR1 LGHNT and CDR2 FRNRAP. The CDR3 has 15 residues. V lost 7 bases and J lost 7, with 20 bases in between.

This clonotype was observed at least ten times. The chain links TRBV3-1 to TRBJ2-7; 8 bases are a match to TRBD2. CDR1 is LGHDT and CDR2 is YNNKEL in the germline V gene (reference sequence). The CDR3 totals 14 residues. With 6 bases clipped from V and 1 base from J, the junction kept 5 bases outside the gene matches. CDR3 region: CASSLGLESYEQYF. The CDR3 DNA sequence: TGTGCCAGCAGTCTGGGACTAGAGTCCTACGAGCAGTACTTC.

In this sample, this clonotype turned up many times. The V gene is TRBV20-1, the J gene TRBJ1-1; D not certain. This CDR3 region has 13 residues. Germline CDR1 DFQATT, CDR2 SNEGSKA (reference sequence). The ends were cut back, 4 bases at V and 2 bases at J, with 11 bases in the middle. The chain's CDR3 is CSAKVRGNTEAFF. In nucleotides, the CDR3 is TGCAGTGCTAAGGTGCGGGGTAACACTGAAGCTTTCTTT.

The table lists this clonotype with many counts. The chain couples TRBV28 to TRBJ2-7, with 9 bases identical to TRBD1. The CDR3 sequence is 14 residues long. Germline CDR1 reads MDHEN; CDR2 reads SYDVKM. Trimming at V came to 6 bases and at J to 0 bases, leaving 3 bases not matched to a gene. For the CDR3, the DNA is TGTGCCAGCAGGAGACAGGGGGACTCCTACGAGCAGTACTTC. This gives the protein CASRRQGDSYEQYF.

V and J are TRBV28 and TRBJ2-7; D is ambiguous. This CDR3 contains 17 residues. Trimming shortened V by 3 bases and J by 3 bases, and 21 bases separated the two germline ends. CDR1 and CDR2 from the germline V gene are MDHEN and SYDVKM. The CDR3 loop is CASSFWFETRRNYEQYF. CDR3 nucleotide sequence: TGTGCCAGCAGTTTCTGGTTTGAGACACGAAGAAACTACGAGCAGTACTTC.

The chain carries TRBV30 and TRBJ1-3; D gene ambiguous. Germline CDR1 reads GTSNPN; CDR2 reads SVGIG (reference sequence). The CDR3 is made up of 14 amino acids. The V gene lost 0 bases and the J gene lost 4 bases, with 10 bases spanning the gap. CDR3 coding DNA: TGTGCCTGGAGTGTATCTATTCGGGGAAACACCATATATTTT. Translating it yields CAWSVSIRGNTIYF.

This clonotype came up a few times. This chain links TRBV29-1 with TRBJ2-7; possibly TRBD2 for D (6 bases). V was cut by 3 bases and J by 4 bases, with 22 bases left in between. This CDR3 comprises 16 residues. CDR1 SQVTM and CDR2 ANQGSEA come from the germline V gene. CDR3 residues: CSVDPWLGGSRYEQYF. In DNA form, the CDR3 reads TGCAGCGTTGACCCCTGGCTGGGGGGTTCAAGGTACGAGCAGTACTTC.

The CDR3 sequence is CSVEDTAGAYEQFF. The CDR3 DNA reads TGCAGCGTTGAAGACACAGCGGGAGCATATGAGCAGTTCTTC. The chain joins TRBV29-1 to TRBJ2-1, with 8 nucleotides matching TRBD2. In germline, CDR1 is SQVTM, CDR2 ANQGSEA. This CDR3 has 14 residues. V gave up 0 bases and J gave up 8 bases; unmatched junction bases: 6.